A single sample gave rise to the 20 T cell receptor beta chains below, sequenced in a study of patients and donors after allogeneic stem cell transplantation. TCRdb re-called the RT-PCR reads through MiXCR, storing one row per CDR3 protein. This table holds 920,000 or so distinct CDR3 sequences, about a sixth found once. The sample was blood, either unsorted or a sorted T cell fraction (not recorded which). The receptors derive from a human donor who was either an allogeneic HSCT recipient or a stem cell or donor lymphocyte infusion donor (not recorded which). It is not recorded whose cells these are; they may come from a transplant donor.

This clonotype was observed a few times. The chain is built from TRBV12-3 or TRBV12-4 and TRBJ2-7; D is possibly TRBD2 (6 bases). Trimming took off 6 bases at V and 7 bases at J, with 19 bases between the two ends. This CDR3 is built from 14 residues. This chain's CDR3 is CASRPSGLPTEQYF. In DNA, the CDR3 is TGTGCCAGCAGACCTTCGGGACTCCCTACAGAGCAGTACTTC.

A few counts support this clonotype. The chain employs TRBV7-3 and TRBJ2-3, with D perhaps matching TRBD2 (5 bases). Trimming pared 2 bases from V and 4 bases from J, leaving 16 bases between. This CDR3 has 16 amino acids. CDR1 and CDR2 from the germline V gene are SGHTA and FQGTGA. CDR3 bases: TGTGCCAGCAGCTTAGATCGTCGGGGTCGTTCAGATACGCAGTATTTT. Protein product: CASSLDRRGRSDTQYF.

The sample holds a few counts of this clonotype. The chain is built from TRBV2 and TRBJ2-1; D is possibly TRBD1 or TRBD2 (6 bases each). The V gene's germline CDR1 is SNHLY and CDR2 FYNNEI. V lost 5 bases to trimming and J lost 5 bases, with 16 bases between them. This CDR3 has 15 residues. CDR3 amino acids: CASSPSGGGNNEQFF. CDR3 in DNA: TGTGCCAGCAGTCCCTCCGGGGGCGGGAACAATGAGCAGTTCTTC.

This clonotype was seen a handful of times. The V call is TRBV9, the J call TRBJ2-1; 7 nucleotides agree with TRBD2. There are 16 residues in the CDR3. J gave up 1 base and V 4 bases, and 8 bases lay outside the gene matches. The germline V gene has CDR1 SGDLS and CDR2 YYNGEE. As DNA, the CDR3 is TGTGCCAGCAGCCACCCGGGGGGACTATCCTACAATGAGCAGTTCTTC. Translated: CASSHPGGLSYNEQFF.

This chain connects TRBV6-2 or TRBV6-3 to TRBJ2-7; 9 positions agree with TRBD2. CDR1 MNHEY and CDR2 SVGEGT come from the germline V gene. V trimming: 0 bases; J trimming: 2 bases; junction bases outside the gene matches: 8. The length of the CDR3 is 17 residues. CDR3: CASSYSVSGLAPYEQYF. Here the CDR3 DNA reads TGTGCCAGCAGTTACTCGGTTTCGGGACTAGCACCCTACGAGCAGTACTTC.

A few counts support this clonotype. This CDR3 reads CASRDYRELPYNSPLHF. CDR3 nucleotide sequence: TGTGCCAGCAGGGATTACAGGGAGCTCCCCTATAATTCACCCCTCCACTTT. This rearrangement joins TRBV2 to TRBJ1-6, with D possibly being TRBD1 (6 bases). Germline V lookup: CDR1 SNHLY, CDR2 FYNNEI. CDR3 size: 17 residues. V lost 6 bases, J lost 2 bases, and 17 bases lay in between.

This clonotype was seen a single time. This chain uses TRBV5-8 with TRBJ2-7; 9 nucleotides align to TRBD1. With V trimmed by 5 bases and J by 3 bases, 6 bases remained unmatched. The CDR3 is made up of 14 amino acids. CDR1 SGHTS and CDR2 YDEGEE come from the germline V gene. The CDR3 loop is CASRTPGQGYEQYF. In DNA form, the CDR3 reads TGTGCCAGCAGGACCCCGGGACAGGGCTACGAGCAGTACTTC.

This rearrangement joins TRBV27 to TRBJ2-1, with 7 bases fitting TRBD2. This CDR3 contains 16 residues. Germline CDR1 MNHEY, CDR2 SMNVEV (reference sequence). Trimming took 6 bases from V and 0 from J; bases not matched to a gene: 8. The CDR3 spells CASRMQAGSSYNEQFF. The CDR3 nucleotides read TGTGCCAGCAGAATGCAAGCGGGGTCCTCCTACAATGAGCAGTTCTTC.

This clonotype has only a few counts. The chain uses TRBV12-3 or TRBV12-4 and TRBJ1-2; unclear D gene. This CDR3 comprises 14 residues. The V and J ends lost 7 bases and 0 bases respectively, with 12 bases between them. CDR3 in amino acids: CASTARATNYGYTF. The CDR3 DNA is TGTGCCAGCACCGCCCGGGCGACTAACTATGGCTACACCTTC.

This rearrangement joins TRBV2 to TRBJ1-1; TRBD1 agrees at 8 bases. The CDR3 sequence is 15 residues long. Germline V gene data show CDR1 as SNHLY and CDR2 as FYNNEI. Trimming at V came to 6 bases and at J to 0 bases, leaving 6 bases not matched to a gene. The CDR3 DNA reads TGTGCCAGCAGGAAAAACAGGGGGATGAACACTGAAGCTTTCTTT. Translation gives CASRKNRGMNTEAFF.

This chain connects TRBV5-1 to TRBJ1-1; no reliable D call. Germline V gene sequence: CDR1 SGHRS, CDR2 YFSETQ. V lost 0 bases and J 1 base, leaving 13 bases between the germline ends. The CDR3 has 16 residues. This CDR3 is CASSLAPGTGNTEAFF. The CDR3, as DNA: TGCGCCAGCAGCTTGGCCCCAGGCACGGGGAACACTGAAGCTTTCTTT. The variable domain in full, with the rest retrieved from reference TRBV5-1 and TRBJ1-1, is KAGVTQTPRYLIKTRGQQVTLSCSPISGHRSVSWYQQTPGQGLQFLFEYFSETQRNKGNFPGRFSGRQFSNSRSEMNVSTLELGDSALYLCASSLAPGTGNTEAFFGQGTRLTVV.

The chain's CDR3 is CASSSSQGPGELFF. In DNA, the CDR3 is TGCGCCAGCAGCTCAAGTCAGGGTCCCGGGGAGCTGTTTTTT. The V call is TRBV5-1, the J call TRBJ2-2, with a tentative D call TRBD1 (5 bases). Germline V CDR1 and CDR2: SGHRS, YFSETQ. This CDR3 comprises 14 residues. V lost 3 bases, J lost 6 bases, and 12 bases lay in between.

CDR3 amino acids: CASSYQAGTTDTQYF. In DNA, the CDR3 is TGTGCCAGCAGTTATCAGGCGGGCACCACAGATACGCAGTATTTT. This chain connects TRBV7-2 to TRBJ2-3, with a weak D call TRBD2 (5 bases). The ends were cut back, 6 bases at V and 2 bases at J, with 15 bases in the middle. The CDR3 has 15 residues. Germline CDR1 SGHTA, CDR2 FQGNSA.

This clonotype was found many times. The CDR3 coding sequence is TGCGCCAGCAGCGAAGGGCCCTCCTACGAGCAGTACTTC. Residues: CASSEGPSYEQYF. The chain recombines TRBV5-1 with TRBJ2-7, with D unresolved. The CDR3 consists of 13 residues. Germline CDR1 SGHRS, CDR2 YFSETQ. V was shortened by 4 bases and J by 0 bases, with 8 bases between the two germline ends.

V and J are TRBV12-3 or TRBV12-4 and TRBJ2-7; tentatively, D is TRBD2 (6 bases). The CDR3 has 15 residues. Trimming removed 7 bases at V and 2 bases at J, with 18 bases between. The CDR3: CASTTRRDSTYEQYF. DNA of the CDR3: TGTGCCAGCACCACCCGCCGGGACTCGACCTACGAGCAGTACTTC.

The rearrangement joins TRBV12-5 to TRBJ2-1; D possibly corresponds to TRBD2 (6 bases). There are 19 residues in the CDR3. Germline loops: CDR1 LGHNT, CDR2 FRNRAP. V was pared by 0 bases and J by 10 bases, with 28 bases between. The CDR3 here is CASGLVPLGGADGFREQFF. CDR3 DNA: TGTGCTAGTGGTTTGGTACCTCTGGGGGGTGCGGACGGTTTTCGGGAGCAGTTCTTC.

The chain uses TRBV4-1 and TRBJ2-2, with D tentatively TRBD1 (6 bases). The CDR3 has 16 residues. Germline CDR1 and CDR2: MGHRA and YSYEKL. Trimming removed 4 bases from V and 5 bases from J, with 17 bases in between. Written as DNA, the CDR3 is TGCGCCAGCAGCCTGGGGAGAGGACAGAGAACCGGGGAGCTGTTTTTT. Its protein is CASSLGRGQRTGELFF.

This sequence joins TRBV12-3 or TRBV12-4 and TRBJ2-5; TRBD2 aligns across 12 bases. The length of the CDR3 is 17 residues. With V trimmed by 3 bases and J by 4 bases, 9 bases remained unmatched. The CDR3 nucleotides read TGTGCCAGCAGTTTCCCCCCTAGCGGGGGGGCCCTAGAGACCCAGTACTTC. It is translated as CASSFPPSGGALETQYF.

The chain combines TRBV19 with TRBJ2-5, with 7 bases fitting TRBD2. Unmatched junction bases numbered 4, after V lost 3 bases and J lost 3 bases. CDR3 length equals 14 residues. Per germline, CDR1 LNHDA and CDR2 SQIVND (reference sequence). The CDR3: CASSMLSGKETQYF. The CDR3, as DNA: TGTGCCAGTAGTATGTTGAGCGGGAAAGAGACCCAGTACTTC.

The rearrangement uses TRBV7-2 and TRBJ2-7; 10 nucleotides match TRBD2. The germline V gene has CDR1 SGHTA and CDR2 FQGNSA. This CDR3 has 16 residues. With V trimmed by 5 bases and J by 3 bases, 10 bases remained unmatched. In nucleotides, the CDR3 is TGTGCCAGCAGCGACCGCCTAGCGGGGGCCCGCTACGAGCAGTACTTC. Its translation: CASSDRLAGARYEQYF.